This T cell receptor (beta chain) was captured by sequencing in a study of patients and donors after allogeneic stem cell transplantation. TCRdb reprocessed the RT-PCR reads with MiXCR, giving one entry per CDR3 protein. The sample has about 410,000 distinct CDR3 sequences; 16% are singletons. V lost 4 bases to trimming and J lost 0 bases, with 13 bases between them. The CDR3 has 16 residues. In germline, CDR1 is SEHNR, CDR2 FQNEAQ (reference sequence). Sequencing used blood, either unsorted or a sorted T cell fraction (not recorded which). This chain links TRBV7-9 with TRBJ2-1; tentatively, D is TRBD1 (6 bases). This receptor was identified in a human donor who was either an allogeneic HSCT recipient or a stem cell or donor lymphocyte infusion donor (not recorded which). It is not recorded whose cells these are; they may come from a transplant donor. As DNA, the CDR3 is TGTGCCAGCAGCTCCGGGACACTTAGCTCCTACAATGAGCAGTTCTTC. Translated, it gives CASSSGTLSSYNEQFF.